What follows is one T cell receptor (beta chain) and its context. This record belongs to a study of blood T cell repertoires in COVID-19. This table comes from immunoSEQ multiplex PCR, and its TCRdb copy is limited to in-frame clones, with some not included. The sample holds roughly 180,000 clones, approximately 88% seen once. Germline assignment: CDR1 MNHEY and CDR2 SVGAGI. V lost 11 bases to trimming and J lost 5 bases, with 13 bases between them. The CDR3 is 12 amino acids. The V and J genes are TRBV6-5 and TRBJ2-1; tentatively, D is TRBD1 (6 bases). The specimen sequenced was peripheral blood. The source is a woman aged 30 to 39 with acute or convalescent COVID-19. Here the CDR3 DNA reads TGTGCCTTCAGGGGCAGAAACAATGAGCAGTTCTTC. It specifies CAFRGRNNEQFF.